This T cell receptor beta chain appears in the sequencing data of a study of T-cell memory formation after mild COVID-19. Study-level findings and limits: The finding that pre-infection memory included some responding clones suggested that cross-reactive memory joined.

Concerning this clonotype: Its antigen is not identified.

TCR alpha and TCR beta cDNA libraries carrying sample barcodes and UMIs were produced by 5'RACE using constant-segment primers. TCRdb itself ran the 5' RACE reads through MiXCR, one entry per CDR3 protein. Of about 400,000 distinct CDR3 sequences detected, 20% to 25% appear once; the ten largest clones hold 10% to 15%. Specimen: PBMCs or a T cell subset sorted from them (not recorded which). The sequence derives from an adult woman who had mild COVID-19 (a few samples of this study predate the infection). Cell type and time point are not known.

CDR3 coding DNA: TGTGCCAGCAGTTACTCCGTGAAGAGCACAGATACGCAGTATTTT. As protein: CASSYSVKSTDTQYF. This rearrangement joins TRBV6-6 to TRBJ2-3; D is ambiguous. There are 15 residues in the CDR3. V was clipped by 0 bases and J by 0 bases, with 7 bases between them. Germline V gene lookup returns CDR1 MNHNY and CDR2 SVGAGI (reference sequence).